Here is one T cell receptor (beta chain) with its context. The target antigen is unknown. These data originate in a study of response to subunit inactivated influenza vaccine. TCRdb independently ran MiXCR on the RT-PCR reads; one entry per CDR3 protein. The sample has 500,000 to 600,000 distinct CDR3 sequences; over 10% are singletons. General study points: Each seasonal influenza vaccination, the authors suggested, recruits few new T cells.

Trimming took off 6 bases at V and 9 bases at J, with 12 bases between the two ends. The CDR3 extends over 12 amino acids. The TCR originated in a man aged 50-59 years who received an inactivated influenza vaccine. This sequence joins TRBV12-3 or TRBV12-4 and TRBJ2-1; D might be TRBD1 or TRBD2, each matching 6 bases. Sequenced here: PBMCs from blood, sampled about 40 days after vaccination. The CDR3 reads CASSPRDTEQFF. The CDR3 DNA follows: TGTGCCAGCAGCCCGCGGGACACTGAGCAGTTCTTC.